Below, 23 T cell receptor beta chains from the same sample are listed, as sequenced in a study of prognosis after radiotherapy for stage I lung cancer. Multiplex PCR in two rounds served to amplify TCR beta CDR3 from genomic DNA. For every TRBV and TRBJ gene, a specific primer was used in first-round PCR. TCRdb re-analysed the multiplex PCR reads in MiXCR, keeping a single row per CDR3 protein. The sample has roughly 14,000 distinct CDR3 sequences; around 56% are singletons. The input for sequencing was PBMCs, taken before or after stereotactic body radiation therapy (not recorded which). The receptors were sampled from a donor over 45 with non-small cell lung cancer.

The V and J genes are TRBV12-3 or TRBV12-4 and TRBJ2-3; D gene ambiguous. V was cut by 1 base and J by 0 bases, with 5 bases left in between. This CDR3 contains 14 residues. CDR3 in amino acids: CASSLVSSTDTQYF. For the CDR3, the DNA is TGTGCCAGCAGTTTAGTTTCTAGCACAGATACGCAGTATTTT.

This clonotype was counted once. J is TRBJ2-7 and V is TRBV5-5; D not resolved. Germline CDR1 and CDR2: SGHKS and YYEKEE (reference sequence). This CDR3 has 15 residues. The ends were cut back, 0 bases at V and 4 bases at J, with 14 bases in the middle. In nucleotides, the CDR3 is TGTGCCAGCAGCTTGGTGTGGGTAAGCCAATACGAGCAGTACTTC. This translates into CASSLVWVSQYEQYF. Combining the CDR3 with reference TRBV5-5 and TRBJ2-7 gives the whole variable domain DAGVTQSPTHLIKTRGQQVTLRCSPISGHKSVSWYQQVLGQGPQFIFQYYEKEERGRGNFPDRFSARQFPNYSSELNVNALLLGDSALYLCASSLVWVSQYEQYFGPGTRLTVT.

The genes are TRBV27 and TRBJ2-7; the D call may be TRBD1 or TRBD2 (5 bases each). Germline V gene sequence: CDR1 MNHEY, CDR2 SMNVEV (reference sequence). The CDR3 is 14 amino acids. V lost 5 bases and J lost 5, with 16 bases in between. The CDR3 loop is CASSVGTDEDEQYF. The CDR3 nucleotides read TGTGCCAGCAGTGTCGGGACGGATGAGGACGAGCAGTACTTC.

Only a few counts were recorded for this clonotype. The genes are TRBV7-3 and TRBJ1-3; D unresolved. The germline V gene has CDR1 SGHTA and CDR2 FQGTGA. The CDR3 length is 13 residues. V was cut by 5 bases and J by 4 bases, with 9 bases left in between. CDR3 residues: CASSPNQGNTIYF. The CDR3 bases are TGTGCCAGCAGCCCGAATCAGGGAAACACCATATATTTT.

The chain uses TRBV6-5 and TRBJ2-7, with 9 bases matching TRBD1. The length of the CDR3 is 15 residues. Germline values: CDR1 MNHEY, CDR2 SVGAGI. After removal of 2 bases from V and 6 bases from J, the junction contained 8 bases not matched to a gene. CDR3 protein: CASSYLGQGPSEQYF. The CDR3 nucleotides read TGTGCCAGCAGTTACCTGGGACAGGGCCCTAGCGAGCAGTACTTC.

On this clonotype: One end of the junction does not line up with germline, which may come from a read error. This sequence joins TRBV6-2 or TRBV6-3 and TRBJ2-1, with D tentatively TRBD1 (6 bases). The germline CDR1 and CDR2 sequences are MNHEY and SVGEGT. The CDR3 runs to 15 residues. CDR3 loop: CASSNWTDPYNEKFF. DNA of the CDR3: TGTGCCAGCAGCAACTGGACAGACCCCTACAATGAGAAGTTCTTC.

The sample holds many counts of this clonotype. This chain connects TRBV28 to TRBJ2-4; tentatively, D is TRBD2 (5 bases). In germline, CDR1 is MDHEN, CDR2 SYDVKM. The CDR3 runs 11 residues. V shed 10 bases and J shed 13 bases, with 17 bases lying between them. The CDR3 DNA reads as TGTGCCACCACACGGCGCGGGCCCCAGTACTTC. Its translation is CATTRRGPQYF.

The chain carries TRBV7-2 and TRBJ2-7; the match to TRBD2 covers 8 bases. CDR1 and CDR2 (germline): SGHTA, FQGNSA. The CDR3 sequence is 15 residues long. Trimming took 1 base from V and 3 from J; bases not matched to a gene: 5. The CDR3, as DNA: TGTGCCAGCAGCTTAGATGGACTAGCTATCTACGAGCAGTACTTC. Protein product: CASSLDGLAIYEQYF.

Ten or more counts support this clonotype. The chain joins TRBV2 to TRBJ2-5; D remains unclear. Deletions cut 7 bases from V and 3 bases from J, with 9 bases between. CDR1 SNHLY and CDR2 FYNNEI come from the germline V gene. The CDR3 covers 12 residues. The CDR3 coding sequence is TGTGCCAGCACGTTCGAGGAAGAGACCCAGTACTTC. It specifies CASTFEEETQYF.

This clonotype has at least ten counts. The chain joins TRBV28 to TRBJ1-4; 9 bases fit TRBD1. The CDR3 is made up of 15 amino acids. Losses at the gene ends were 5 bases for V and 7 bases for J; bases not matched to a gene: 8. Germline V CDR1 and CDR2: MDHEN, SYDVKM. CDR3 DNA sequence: TGTGCCAGCAGTACTGTGACAGGGGGTTTTGAAAAACTGTTTTTT. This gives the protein CASSTVTGGFEKLFF.

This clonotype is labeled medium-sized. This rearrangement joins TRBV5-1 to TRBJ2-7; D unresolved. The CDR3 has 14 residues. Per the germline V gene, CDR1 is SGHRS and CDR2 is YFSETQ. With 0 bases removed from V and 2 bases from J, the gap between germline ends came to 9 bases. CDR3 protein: CASSLDSSAYEQYF. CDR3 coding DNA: TGCGCCAGCAGCTTGGACAGTTCCGCCTACGAGCAGTACTTC.

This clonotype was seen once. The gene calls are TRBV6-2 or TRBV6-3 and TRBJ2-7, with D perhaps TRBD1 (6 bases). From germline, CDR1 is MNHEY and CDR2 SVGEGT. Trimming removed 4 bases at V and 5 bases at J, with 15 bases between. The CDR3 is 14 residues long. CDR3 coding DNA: TGTGCCAGCAGTTTCGACAGGTTAAGGAACGAGCAGTACTTC. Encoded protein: CASSFDRLRNEQYF.

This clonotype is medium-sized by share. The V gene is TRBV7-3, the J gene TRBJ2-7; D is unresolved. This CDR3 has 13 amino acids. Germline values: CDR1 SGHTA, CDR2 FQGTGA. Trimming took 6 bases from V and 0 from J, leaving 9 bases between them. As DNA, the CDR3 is TGTGCCAGCAGTAAGGCGACCTCCTACGAGCAGTACTTC. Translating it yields CASSKATSYEQYF.

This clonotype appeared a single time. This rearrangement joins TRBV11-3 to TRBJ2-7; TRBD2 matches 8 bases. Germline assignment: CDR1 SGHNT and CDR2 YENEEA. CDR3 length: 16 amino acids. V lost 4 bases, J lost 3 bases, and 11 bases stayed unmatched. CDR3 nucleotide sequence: TGTGCCAGCAGCTCCCTTATGGAGCGGGAGAGCTACGAGCAGTACTTC. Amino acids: CASSSLMERESYEQYF.

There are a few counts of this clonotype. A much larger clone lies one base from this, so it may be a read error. Written as DNA, the CDR3 is TGTGCCAGCAGCTTAACTAGCGGTCCGTACCAAGAGACCCGGTACTTC. Protein sequence: CASSLTSGPYQETRYF. V gene TRBV7-2 combines with J gene TRBJ2-5, with 8 bases aligning to TRBD2. CDR1 SGHTA and CDR2 FQGNSA come from the germline V gene. This CDR3 contains 16 residues.

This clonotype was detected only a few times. CDR3 sequence (DNA): TGTGCCTGGGCGATTACGGACAGTGGCTACACCTTC. Translated: CAWAITDSGYTF. The rearrangement uses TRBV30 and TRBJ1-2; perhaps TRBD1 as D (6 bases). CDR3 length: 12 amino acids. Trimming pared 5 bases from V and 7 bases from J, leaving 14 bases between. CDR1 and CDR2 from the germline V gene are GTSNPN and SVGIG (reference sequence).

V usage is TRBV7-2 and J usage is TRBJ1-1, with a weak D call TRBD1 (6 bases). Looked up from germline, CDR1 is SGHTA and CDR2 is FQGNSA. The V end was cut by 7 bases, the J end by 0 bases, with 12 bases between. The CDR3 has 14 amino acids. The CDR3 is CASKGGEVNTEAFF. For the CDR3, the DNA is TGTGCCAGCAAAGGGGGGGAGGTGAACACTGAAGCTTTCTTT.

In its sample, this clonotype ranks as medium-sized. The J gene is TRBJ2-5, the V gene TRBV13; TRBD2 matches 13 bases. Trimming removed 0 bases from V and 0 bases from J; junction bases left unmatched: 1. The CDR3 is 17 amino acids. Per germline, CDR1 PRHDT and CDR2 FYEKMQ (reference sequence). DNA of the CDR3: TGTGCCAGCAGCTTAGGACTAGCGGGAGGGAACCAAGAGACCCAGTACTTC. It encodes CASSLGLAGGNQETQYF.

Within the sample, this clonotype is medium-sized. The CDR3 region is CASTKQGGYEQYF. CDR3 in DNA: TGTGCCAGCACCAAGCAAGGGGGCTACGAGCAGTACTTC. V gene TRBV7-9 combines with J gene TRBJ2-7; a weak D match, TRBD1 (6 bases). Germline-derived CDR1 and CDR2 are SEHNR and FQNEAQ (reference sequence). The CDR3 sequence is 13 residues long. The ends were cut back, 7 bases at V and 3 bases at J, with 13 bases in the middle.

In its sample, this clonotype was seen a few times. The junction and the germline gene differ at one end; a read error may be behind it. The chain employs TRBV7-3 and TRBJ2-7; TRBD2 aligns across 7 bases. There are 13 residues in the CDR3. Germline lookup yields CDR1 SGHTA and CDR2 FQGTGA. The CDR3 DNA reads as TGTGCCAGCAGCCCCGCGGCGGGGGTGGAGCAGTACTTT. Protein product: CASSPAAGVEQYF.

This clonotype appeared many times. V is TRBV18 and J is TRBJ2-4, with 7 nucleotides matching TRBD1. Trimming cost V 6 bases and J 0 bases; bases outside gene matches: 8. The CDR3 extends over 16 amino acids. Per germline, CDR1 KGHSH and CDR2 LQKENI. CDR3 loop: CASSHDRELAKNIQYF. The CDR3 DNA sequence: TGTGCCAGCTCCCACGACAGGGAACTAGCCAAAAACATTCAGTACTTC.

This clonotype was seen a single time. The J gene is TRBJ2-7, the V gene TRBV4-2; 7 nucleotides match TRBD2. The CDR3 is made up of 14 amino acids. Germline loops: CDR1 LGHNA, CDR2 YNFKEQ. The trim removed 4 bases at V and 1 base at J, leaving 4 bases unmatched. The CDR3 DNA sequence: TGTGCCAGCAGCCTTCGACTAGCTTCCTACGAGCAGTACTTC. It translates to CASSLRLASYEQYF.

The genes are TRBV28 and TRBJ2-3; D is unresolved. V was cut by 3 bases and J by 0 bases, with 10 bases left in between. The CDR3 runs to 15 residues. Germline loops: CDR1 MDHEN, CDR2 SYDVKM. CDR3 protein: CASSFAPVSTDTQYF. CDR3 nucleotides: TGTGCCAGCAGTTTCGCGCCCGTCAGCACAGATACGCAGTATTTT.